These 10 T cell receptor beta chains were all obtained from the same sample, sequenced in a study of cytomegalovirus exposure and HLA in healthy donors. The PCR employed 60 Vbeta primers together with 13 Jbeta primers. Clones were read by immunoSEQ multiplex PCR, and TCRdb kept only the in-frame ones, dropping some. The sample lists around 110,000 clones, roughly 80% seen once, with around 2.2% in the top ten. The specimen sequenced was PBMCs. These receptors came from a man aged 25 to 45 in good health and CMV-seronegative.

This clone was seen more than once but under ten times. Additional DNA sequences in this sample encode the identical CDR3. J is TRBJ2-2 and V is TRBV19; 8 bases align to TRBD1. The CDR3 extends over 15 amino acids. V trimming: 6 bases; J trimming: 3 bases; junction bases outside the gene matches: 6. CDR1 and CDR2 (germline): LNHDA, SQIVND (reference sequence). This CDR3 reads CASSQTGVHTGELFF. CDR3 coding DNA: TGTGCCAGTAGCCAGACAGGGGTCCACACCGGGGAGCTGTTTTTT.

The V call is TRBV4-1, the J call TRBJ1-2, with 7 bases that match TRBD1. The CDR3 totals 15 residues. The V gene end was trimmed by 4 bases and the J gene end by 6 bases; junction bases not matched to a gene: 11. Germline CDR1 reads MGHRA; CDR2 reads YSYEKL. The CDR3 is CASSRDRAIGDGYTF. CDR3 sequence (DNA): TGCGCCAGCAGCCGCGACAGGGCTATAGGGGATGGCTACACCTTC.

The rearrangement joins TRBV27 to TRBJ2-4, with 12 bases lining up with TRBD2. Germline V CDR1 and CDR2: MNHEY, SMNVEV (reference sequence). J gave up 6 bases and V 8 bases, and 20 bases lay outside the gene matches. CDR3 length: 19 residues. Here the CDR3 reads CASESGGLASGGAPNIQYF. The CDR3 DNA is TGTGCCAGCGAATCGGGTGGGTTGGCTAGCGGGGGGGCTCCAAACATTCAGTACTTC.

The V gene is TRBV5-4, the J gene TRBJ1-1; a weak D match, TRBD1 (6 bases). Between the trimmed V and J ends, which lost 2 bases and 0 bases, there was a span of 11 bases. CDR1 is SGHNT, CDR2 YYREEE, per germline (reference sequence). This CDR3 has 15 amino acids. The CDR3 DNA is TGTGCCAGCAGCTTTTTACAGGGCCTGAACACTGAAGCTTTCTTT. This sequence encodes CASSFLQGLNTEAFF.

V is TRBV19 and J is TRBJ2-7, with D unresolved. V lost 6 bases and J 1 base, leaving 10 bases between the germline ends. CDR3 size: 13 residues. Per germline, CDR1 LNHDA and CDR2 SQIVND (reference sequence). The DNA of the CDR3 is TGTGCCAGTAGCTCCTCCAGGTCCTACGAGCAGTACTTC. It specifies CASSSSRSYEQYF.

This chain uses TRBV19 with TRBJ1-5, with 8 bases fitting TRBD1. Germline CDR1 reads LNHDA; CDR2 reads SQIVND (reference sequence). The CDR3 has 15 residues. The trim removed 3 bases at V and 3 bases at J, leaving 4 bases unmatched. CDR3 amino acids: CASSIQGAANQPQHF. As DNA, the CDR3 is TGTGCCAGTAGTATCCAGGGGGCTGCCAATCAGCCCCAGCATTTT.

The chain couples TRBV10-1 to TRBJ2-5; weak D call: TRBD2 (6 bases). The germline CDR1 and CDR2 sequences are WNHNN and SYGVQD (reference sequence). The CDR3 spans 13 residues. Trimming cost V 8 bases and J 2 bases, with 12 bases left between them. CDR3 protein: CASGGTLQETQYF. The DNA of the CDR3 is TGCGCCAGCGGCGGGACTCTTCAAGAGACCCAGTACTTC.

This clone was seen a handful of times. A junction end diverges from the germline sequence, so it may reflect a read error. This chain connects TRBV7-9 to TRBJ2-6; tentatively, D is TRBD1 (5 bases). This CDR3 spans 15 amino acids. Germline CDR1 and CDR2: SEHNR and FQNEAQ (reference sequence). The CDR3 protein is CASSLIARGANGLTF. The CDR3 DNA sequence: TGTGCCAGCAGCTTAATAGCCCGTGGGGCCAACGGCCTGACTTTC. The full variable domain, its missing parts supplied by reference TRBV7-9 and TRBJ2-6, is DTGVSQNPRHKITKRGQNVTFRCDPISEHNRLYWYRQTLGQGPEFLTYFQNEAQLEKSRLLSDRFSAERPKGSFSTLEIQRTEQGDSAMYLCASSLIARGANGLTFGAGSRLTVL.

V and J are TRBV6-5 and TRBJ2-1, with D uncertain. V was pared by 1 base and J by 9 bases, with 7 bases between. This CDR3 region has 12 residues. CDR1 is MNHEY, CDR2 SVGAGI, per germline. The CDR3 coding sequence is TGTGCCAGCAGTTACTGGCCTGGTGAGCAGTTCTTC. It specifies CASSYWPGEQFF.

J is TRBJ2-7 and V is TRBV5-6; 7 bases match TRBD1. The length of the CDR3 is 13 residues. In germline, CDR1 is SGHDT, CDR2 YYEEEE. V lost 2 bases and J lost 2; bases outside the gene matches: 1. CDR3 sequence: CASSFTGAYEQYF. In nucleotides, the CDR3 is TGTGCCAGCAGCTTTACAGGGGCCTACGAGCAGTACTTC.